The present T cell receptor (beta chain) was sequenced within a study of CD8 T cells in ankylosing spondylitis. For this clonotype: Its antigen remains unknown.

In making TCR beta libraries, quantitative 5'-RACE with molecular barcodes was used. TCRdb reprocessed the 5' RACE reads via MiXCR and lists one record per CDR3 protein. The sample lists fewer than 550,000 distinct CDR3 sequences, over 4% occurring once. Broader study findings: Ankylosing spondylitis blood appeared to carry a characteristic TCR beta motif of 7 or 8 highly homologous variants. Researchers reportedly found disease-linked clones significantly enriched in matched ankylosing spondylitis synovial fluid.

V lost 7 bases, J lost 0 bases, and 15 bases lay in between. Germline CDR1 and CDR2: MNHNS and SASEGT. CDR3 length equals 15 residues. The sequence was collected from a male donor with ankylosing spondylitis. The gene calls are TRBV6-1 and TRBJ2-5, with D uncertain. Sequenced: blood, either unsorted or a sorted T cell fraction (not recorded which). This CDR3 is CASTMRYGNQETQYF. Written as DNA, the CDR3 is TGTGCCAGCACTATGAGATATGGCAACCAAGAGACCCAGTACTTC.